This T cell receptor beta chain was captured in a study of cytomegalovirus exposure and HLA in healthy donors. 60 Vbeta and 13 Jbeta primers were used in PCR. Under the authors' procedure: A later analysis counted 65 million to 80 million unique TCR beta chains, some 11 million shared. Assay: immunoSEQ multiplex PCR; the TCRdb copy retains only in-frame clones and omits some. Clonal size and the V and J genes are those of that table, whereas D and trimming came from the DNA. This table holds about 170,000 clones, over 75% found once. Per germline, CDR1 SGHAT and CDR2 FQNNGV. V gave up 7 bases and J gave up 1 base; unmatched junction bases: 6. The CDR3 loop spans 15 amino acids.

This receptor was identified in a middle-aged man in good health and CMV-seropositive. The specimen was PBMCs. The rearrangement uses TRBV11-2 and TRBJ2-2; TRBD2 matches at 7 bases. The CDR3 spells CASTSLAENTGELFF. The CDR3 nucleotides are TGTGCCAGCACCAGTCTAGCGGAGAACACCGGGGAGCTGTTTTTT.